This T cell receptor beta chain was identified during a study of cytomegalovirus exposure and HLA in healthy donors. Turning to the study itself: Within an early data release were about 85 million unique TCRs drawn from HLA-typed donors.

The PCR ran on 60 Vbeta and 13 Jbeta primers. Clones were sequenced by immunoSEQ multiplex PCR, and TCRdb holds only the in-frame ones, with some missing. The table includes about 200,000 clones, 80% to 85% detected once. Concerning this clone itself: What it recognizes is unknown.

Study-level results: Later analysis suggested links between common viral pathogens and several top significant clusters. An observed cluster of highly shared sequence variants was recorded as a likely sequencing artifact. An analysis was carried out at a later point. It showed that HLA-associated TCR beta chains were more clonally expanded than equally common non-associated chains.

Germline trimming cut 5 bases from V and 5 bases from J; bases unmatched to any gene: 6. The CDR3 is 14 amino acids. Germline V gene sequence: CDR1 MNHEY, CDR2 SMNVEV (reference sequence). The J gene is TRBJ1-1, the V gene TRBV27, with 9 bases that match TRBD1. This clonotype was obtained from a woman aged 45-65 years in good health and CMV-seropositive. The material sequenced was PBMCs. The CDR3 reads CASSLDRGTTEAFF. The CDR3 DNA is TGTGCCAGCAGTCTGGACAGGGGAACGACTGAAGCTTTCTTT.